This T cell receptor (beta chain) was sequenced during a study of T cell repertoires in cytomegalovirus infection. Background on the study: Carrying CMV and the relevant HLA type showed in public TCR beta signatures.

TCRdb reanalysed the reads using MiXCR and keeps one entry per CDR3 protein. The repertoire holds around 210,000 distinct CDR3 sequences, with 6.5% as singletons. This clonotype was seen many times. Its cognate antigen is unknown. Study conclusions and caveats: CMV carriers having the relevant HLA were flagged by cumulative public TCR beta family frequency. The study found HLA-C-restricted CMV-specific TCR beta clonotypes dominating the ex vivo response.

J gave up 1 base and V 5 bases, and 7 bases lay outside the gene matches. The CDR3 is made up of 15 amino acids. This TCR came from a human donor in good health (CMV status not recorded). Some clones in this sample may be carry-over from other donors' samples. The sample consisted of PBMCs. The chain joins TRBV12-3 or TRBV12-4 to TRBJ1-2, with 7 bases that match TRBD1. CDR3 sequence (DNA): TGTGCCAGCAGTAGGGGACAGAATTTTAACTATGGCTACACCTTC. Translated, it gives CASSRGQNFNYGYTF.